One and the same sample provided the 21 T cell receptor beta chains below, sequenced in a study of cytomegalovirus exposure and HLA in healthy donors. Here immunoSEQ multiplex PCR was the method, and the copy in TCRdb shows in-frame clones only, minus some. Here the sample spans about 130,000 clones, 80% to 90% being singletons. Input material: PBMCs. Source of these receptors: a young woman in good health and CMV-seronegative.

This sequence joins TRBV25-1 and TRBJ1-1; D is undetermined. Germline CDR1 MGHDK, CDR2 SYGVNS. Between the trimmed V and J ends, which lost 6 bases and 4 bases, there was a span of 12 bases. The CDR3 contains 13 residues. The CDR3 spells CASSPPEGTEAFF. CDR3 nucleotides: TGTGCCAGCAGCCCGCCGGAGGGCACTGAAGCTTTCTTT.

The V gene is TRBV11-2, the J gene TRBJ1-5, with 7 bases identical to TRBD1. Per the germline V gene, CDR1 is SGHAT and CDR2 is FQNNGV. With V trimmed by 5 bases and J by 2 bases, 6 bases remained unmatched. The CDR3 length is 15 residues. CDR3 sequence: CASSGQTGRNQPQHF. CDR3 coding DNA: TGTGCCAGCAGCGGACAGACAGGGCGCAATCAGCCCCAGCATTTT.

The V gene is TRBV7-2, the J gene TRBJ2-1; D call uncertain. The germline gives CDR1 SGHTA, CDR2 FQGNSA. The CDR3 is 14 amino acids. The V end lost 3 bases, the J end lost 1 base, and 7 bases lay between the germline ends. CDR3 DNA sequence: TGTGCCAGCAGCTTGAGATTATCCTACAATGAGCAGTTCTTC. Translation gives CASSLRLSYNEQFF.

V usage is TRBV19 and J usage is TRBJ2-2; TRBD1 matches 7 bases. Unmatched junction bases numbered 6, after V lost 9 bases and J lost 2 bases. This CDR3 spans 14 amino acids. CDR1 and CDR2 from the germline V gene are LNHDA and SQIVND (reference sequence). Here the CDR3 DNA reads TGTGCCAGCGCCTACAGGGGAAACACCGGGGAGCTGTTTTTT. Protein sequence: CASAYRGNTGELFF.

The chain carries TRBV2 and TRBJ1-2; TRBD1 matches at 9 bases. Germline V gene sequence: CDR1 SNHLY, CDR2 FYNNEI. This CDR3 has 16 residues. Trimming took 3 bases from V and 4 from J; bases not matched to a gene: 9. CDR3 sequence reads: CASSEVLRDRAYGYTF. CDR3 in DNA: TGTGCCAGCAGTGAGGTGTTAAGGGACAGGGCCTATGGCTACACCTTC.

As DNA, the CDR3 is TGTGCCAGCAGCCGGCGGGGACGCGATTCACCCCTCCACTTT. Translated: CASSRRGRDSPLHF. This chain joins TRBV6-5 and TRBJ1-6; maybe TRBD1 (5 bases). Trimming took 6 bases from V and 8 from J, leaving 14 bases between them. CDR1 MNHEY and CDR2 SVGAGI come from the germline V gene. The CDR3 consists of 14 residues.

With respect to this clone: One end of the junction does not line up with germline, which may come from a read error. This rearrangement joins TRBV7-7 to TRBJ2-5; the D is unclear. Germline V gene lookup returns CDR1 SSHAT and CDR2 FNYEAQ (reference sequence). The CDR3 length is 13 residues. The CDR3 nucleotides are TGTGCTAGCAGCTTAAACACCCAAGAGACCCAGTACTTC. Protein product: CASSLNTQETQYF.

The gene calls are TRBV7-3 and TRBJ2-5; 13 positions agree with TRBD2. V shed 2 bases, J shed 7 bases, and the junction held 7 bases outside the gene matches. Germline values: CDR1 SGHTA, CDR2 FQGTGA. This CDR3 comprises 16 residues. The CDR3 nucleotides read TGTGCCAGCAGCTTATTTGGGACTAGCGGGGACGGGACCCAGTACTTC. It encodes CASSLFGTSGDGTQYF.

This clone came up once. The chain carries TRBV5-1 and TRBJ2-7; 7 nucleotides agree with TRBD2. Germline CDR1 and CDR2: SGHRS and YFSETQ. Trimming took 4 bases from V and 4 from J; bases not matched to a gene: 11. The CDR3 has 15 residues. Here the CDR3 DNA reads TGCGCCAGCAGCCCGCGGCTAGCGGAGAAGTACGAGCAGTACTTC. The encoded protein is CASSPRLAEKYEQYF.

The J gene is TRBJ2-6, the V gene TRBV19, with TRBD1 identical over 8 bases. CDR1 is LNHDA and CDR2 is SQIVND in the germline V gene (reference sequence). The CDR3 sequence is 18 residues long. With V trimmed by 4 bases and J by 4 bases, 12 bases remained unmatched. The CDR3 loop reads CASSTSWTGIVGANVLTF. The CDR3 coding sequence is TGTGCCAGTAGTACATCGTGGACAGGGATTGTCGGGGCCAACGTCCTGACTTTC.

The V and J genes are TRBV6-6 and TRBJ1-3; D is perhaps TRBD1 (5 bases). Germline assignment: CDR1 MNHNY and CDR2 SVGAGI (reference sequence). V shed 5 bases and J shed 0 bases, with 14 bases lying between them. The CDR3 is made up of 16 amino acids. CDR3 nucleotides: TGTGCCAGCAGTCAGGGAGGAGTTGGCTCTGGAAACACCATATATTTT. Protein sequence: CASSQGGVGSGNTIYF.

The chain recombines TRBV11-3 with TRBJ2-2; D may be TRBD1 (5 bases). The CDR3 runs 14 residues. Germline CDR1 SGHNT, CDR2 YENEEA. Trimming cost V 1 base and J 6 bases, with 9 bases left between them. CDR3 coding DNA: TGTGCCAGCAGCTTAGGGCCAGGGTCCGGGGAGCTGTTTTTT. Protein product: CASSLGPGSGELFF.

CDR3 in amino acids: CASSLTADQPQHF. CDR3 nucleotides: TGTGCCAGCAGCTTAACGGCGGATCAGCCCCAGCATTTT. V and J are TRBV7-3 and TRBJ1-5; D ambiguous. Looked up from germline, CDR1 is SGHTA and CDR2 is FQGTGA. Trimming left V 0 bases short and J 5 bases short, with 5 bases between. CDR3 length: 13 residues.

This chain uses TRBV6-5 with TRBJ1-2, with 9 bases aligning to TRBD1. With 6 bases clipped from V and 2 bases from J, the junction kept 4 bases outside the gene matches. Germline CDR1 is MNHEY and CDR2 is SVGAGI. CDR3 length: 14 amino acids. Here the CDR3 DNA reads TGTGCCAGCAGGATACAGGGGGCGAACTATGGCTACACCTTC. Residues: CASRIQGANYGYTF.

The V call is TRBV19, the J call TRBJ1-4; the D is unclear. Germline lookup yields CDR1 LNHDA and CDR2 SQIVND (reference sequence). The V and J ends lost 0 bases and 3 bases respectively, with 11 bases between them. The CDR3 has 16 residues. This CDR3 is CASSIDPRPPNEKLFF. The CDR3 DNA is TGTGCCAGTAGTATAGATCCCCGTCCTCCTAATGAAAAACTGTTTTTT.

V and J are TRBV10-1 and TRBJ2-5; possible D gene TRBD2, 5 bases. The germline V gene has CDR1 WNHNN and CDR2 SYGVQD (reference sequence). The CDR3 is made up of 13 amino acids. V gave up 0 bases and J gave up 5 bases, with 7 bases separating them. The CDR3, as DNA: TGCGCCAGCAGTGAGTCCGCGGGTGAGACCCAGTACTTC. Protein product: CASSESAGETQYF.

The V call is TRBV29-1, the J call TRBJ1-2; a possible D gene is TRBD1 (5 bases). The CDR3 is 13 residues long. Germline lookup yields CDR1 SQVTM and CDR2 ANQGSEA. V lost 1 base and J lost 5, with 11 bases in between. The chain's CDR3 is CSVEVQDTYGYTF. CDR3 in DNA: TGCAGCGTTGAAGTACAGGACACTTATGGCTACACCTTC.

The chain has TRBV7-2 and TRBJ1-5; tentative D call: TRBD1 (6 bases). V gave up 10 bases and J gave up 11 bases, with 15 bases separating them. The CDR3 is 11 residues long. Germline CDR1 reads SGHTA; CDR2 reads FQGNSA. This CDR3 is CANLTGKAQHF. For the CDR3, the DNA is TGTGCCAACCTAACAGGGAAAGCCCAGCATTTT.

This clone has a handful of counts. The V and J genes are TRBV5-5 and TRBJ1-2; 8 bases map to TRBD1. CDR1 and CDR2 (germline): SGHKS, YYEKEE (reference sequence). Losses at the gene ends were 1 base for V and 3 bases for J; bases not matched to a gene: 11. The CDR3 is 17 amino acids. CDR3 in DNA: TGTGCCAGCAGCTTGTTCCCAGGGGGCAATGGGGACTATGGCTACACCTTC. Residues: CASSLFPGGNGDYGYTF.

The V call is TRBV19, the J call TRBJ1-2, with TRBD1 matching over 7 bases. The CDR3 is 15 amino acids. V was clipped by 4 bases and J by 8 bases; unmatched bases: 13. Germline CDR1 LNHDA, CDR2 SQIVND (reference sequence). The CDR3 is CASSKFEETGHGYTF. CDR3 coding DNA: TGTGCCAGTAGTAAGTTCGAAGAGACAGGGCACGGCTACACCTTC.

CDR3 nucleotide sequence: TGTGCCAGCAGCTCCGGAGGGGGCCGGGCCTACGAGCAGTACTTC. The encoded protein is CASSSGGGRAYEQYF. The rearrangement links TRBV7-3 to TRBJ2-7; tentatively, D is TRBD1 (7 bases). Trimming removed 4 bases from V and 2 bases from J, with 15 bases in between. The CDR3 has 15 residues. CDR1 and CDR2 (germline): SGHTA, FQGTGA.